A single T cell receptor beta chain is shown here with its context. At one end, the junction sequence differs from germline, possibly due to a read error. The germline gives CDR1 SSHAT, CDR2 FNYEAQ (reference sequence). This CDR3 comprises 14 residues. TCRdb re-derived calls from the RT-PCR reads in MiXCR, one entry per CDR3 protein. Of about 700,000 distinct CDR3 sequences in the sample, over 12% were seen once. The receptor comes from a female donor in good health, serving as a healthy control. The sequencing sample was made of memory CD4+ T cells from blood. This chain connects TRBV7-7 to TRBJ2-1; 10 nucleotides align to TRBD1. The DNA for the CDR3 is TGTGCTAGCAGCTTCGGGACAGGGGCGGTTGAGCAGTTCTTC. As protein: CASSFGTGAVEQFF.